The clone carrying this T cell receptor (beta chain) was seen once. Amplified TCR beta CDR3 regions derived from RNA transcripts. The study used the HTBI primer set for a first-round RT-PCR of the TCR CDR3. One entry per CDR3 protein results from TCRdb running MiXCR on the multiplex PCR reads. The table includes about 520,000 distinct CDR3 sequences, approximately 24% detected once. This specimen belongs to a study of T cells in Graves' hyperthyroidism and ophthalmopathy. The CDR3 covers 17 residues. J lost 0 bases, V lost 5 bases, and 11 bases had no gene match. The germline V gene encodes CDR1 SGHAT and CDR2 FQNNGV.

The clonotype originates from a woman aged 30 to 39 with Graves' ophthalmopathy. The sequenced sample was blood. The V call is TRBV11-2, the J call TRBJ2-5, with 8 bases aligning to TRBD2. CDR3 amino acids: CASSPRGGSPYQETQYF. The CDR3 coding sequence is TGTGCCAGCAGCCCTCGGGGGGGGAGTCCGTACCAAGAGACCCAGTACTTC.